Sequencing of this TCR beta chain was carried out in a study of identical twins (TCRdb year 2016). Looking at the study overall: The study deep-sequenced TCR alpha and beta repertoires from monozygotic twins, unrelated adults of various ages and cord blood to test whether fetal clonotypes persist. To rule out contamination, replicate twin experiments were performed at different times with different library preparation protocols. Here is what the overall study found, with its caveats: In monozygotic twins, out-of-frame TCR alpha sharing was systematically underestimated by recombination models, although the models agreed with sharing between unrelated individuals. Because the same donors could not be followed over many years, the conclusions depended on cross-sectional statistical analysis. In beta out-of-frame sequences, excess twin sharing was weaker, because having fewer shared sequences lowered the signal-to-noise ratio. Abundant cord blood beta clonotypes had fewer insertions, young adult naive repertoires showed a similar but weaker trend, and memory repertoires showed no such trend. Out-of-frame TCR alpha sequences shared between twins showed an excess of low generation-probability sequences compared with coincidental sharing between unrelated individuals. Zero-insertion analyses could be partly confounded by invariant T cells such as MAIT and iNKT, though diverse VJ usage argued against such confounding for most clonotypes.

The library was obtained by 5' RACE. This sample was sequenced with an Illumina HiSeq 2000. A universal primer binding site was introduced by template switching, and a unique molecular identifier was present in the final cDNA, enabling accurate counting of TCR cDNA molecules. First-strand cDNA for TCR alpha and beta chains was synthesized from specific primers in the conserved constant-segment region. To control for contamination, each cDNA library was double barcoded with a SMART-Mk sample barcode plus Illumina barcodes. TruSeq adapter sequences and Illumina sample barcodes were added in two successive PCR steps. Sequencing of the TCR alpha and beta cDNA libraries was done on the Illumina HiSeq platform using custom primers. Turning to the authors' computational methods: Unique molecular identifiers were extracted from raw reads with MiGEC, and CDR3 positions were determined with MiXCR. For each individual, recombination models were inferred using an EM algorithm with the repgenHMM and IGoR tools. Shared clonotypes were analyzed with the tcR package in R, and sharing was normalized by the product of cloneset sizes. To study raw recombination without the effects of thymic and clonal selection, out-of-frame nonproductive sequences were analyzed. Starting from the raw public reads, TCRdb applied fastp trimming at Q25, assembled clones with MiXCR and retained in-frame beta chains. Rows with a matching CDR3 protein are joined into one entry that keeps the most common DNA and genes. It is TCRdb's table, rather than the study itself, that gives the V and J calls and clone size. Counted in this sample were roughly 470,000 distinct CDR3 sequences; over 11% of them appeared once. The ten largest account for approximately 1% of the sample.

The CDR3, from cysteine to phenylalanine, totals 17 residues. Of all the DNA, just the CDR3 is kept, 51 bases in frame from base 1. V gives up 0 bases and J gives up 0 bases, and the segment between their germline ends measures 12 bases. CDR1 and CDR2, per the germline V gene (reference sequence), are WNHNN and SYGVQD. Note on this clonotype: The antigen it recognizes is unknown. No quality values exist for individual bases; no much larger clone is one base distant.

Every donor in the study was a healthy Caucasian. Three pairs of female monozygotic twins, all aged roughly 18 to 30 years, made up the twin cohort. Positive isolation kits from Invitrogen were used to isolate the CD4+ and CD8+ T cell populations. These same records also appear under a second study, on yellow fever vaccine responses in identical twins. As noted in the second study: The T cell response to vaccination in identical twins was reported by the authors to appear partly convergent and partly personalized. In the study, vaccine-responding T cell clones were precisely tracked in identical twins.

The V and J genes are TRBV10-1 and TRBJ2-1; the D gene is perhaps TRBD1 or TRBD2, as each covers 5 bases. This clonotype originated in a young woman in good health. Specimen: CD4+ T cells sorted from blood. The CDR3 protein: CASSESSGTISYNEQFF. Here is the DNA: TGCGCCAGCAGTGAGTCGTCCGGGACCATCTCCTACAATGAGCAGTTCTTC.